This TCR beta chain emerged from a study of Ad26.COV2.S vaccination and SARS-CoV-2 variants. Study-level information: The donor participated in the COV1001 trial, in its Ad26.COV2.S arm. The authors gave Ad26.COV2.S intramuscularly, either once or twice 56 days apart.

The table came from immunoSEQ multiplex PCR; TCRdb's copy has only in-frame clones and leaves some out. The sample shows hundreds of thousands of clones, about 85% of them seen only once. V lost 2 bases, J lost 7 bases, and 14 bases lay in between. The CDR3 covers 15 residues. The germline V gene encodes CDR1 MDHEN and CDR2 SYDVKM. Treatment specified: approximately 18 received Ad26.COV2.S at low or high dose, single or two shots; roughly 5 received placebo; per-sample allocation not given. Sample collection was performed on day 63 after the first vaccine or placebo injection. Its platform was an Ad26 vector, and its expressed antigen was Wuhan-strain SARS-CoV-2 spike.

The specimen was peripheral blood, collected in a trial of Ad26.COV2.S vaccine versus placebo. The clonotype comes from a person between 18 and 59 years old who received the Ad26.COV2.S COVID-19 vaccine or a placebo. The chain recombines TRBV28 with TRBJ1-4; D unresolved. CDR3 nucleotide sequence: TGTGCCAGCAGTTTAAGCGGCAGCGGTGGTGAAAAACTGTTTTTT. Translation gives CASSLSGSGGEKLFF.